This TCR beta chain was observed in a study of blood T cell repertoires in COVID-19. Across the whole study: Acute and convalescent COVID-19 specimens originated in the United States, Italy and Spain. PBMCs, B-cell-depleted T cells, or T cells were the source of the cDNA or gDNA that made up the material.

The CDR3 loop spans 13 amino acids. CDR1 SGHTA and CDR2 FQGNSA come from the germline V gene. The V end was cut by 3 bases, the J end by 4 bases, with 7 bases between. Original handling: Estimates of nucleated cell counts were drawn from the amplification of reference gene primers. Produced via immunoSEQ multiplex PCR; TCRdb's table is partial and in-frame only. The D gene and trimming were derived from the DNA, and the V and J assignments and clone size from that table. The sample shows about 130,000 clones, roughly 88% of them seen only once. Material: peripheral blood. The TCR originated in a human donor in a cohort sampled during active COVID-19. The chain employs TRBV7-2 and TRBJ1-5, with a weak D call TRBD1 (5 bases). This chain's CDR3 is CASSLQGNQPQHF. CDR3 coding DNA: TGTGCCAGCAGCTTGCAGGGAAATCAGCCCCAGCATTTT.